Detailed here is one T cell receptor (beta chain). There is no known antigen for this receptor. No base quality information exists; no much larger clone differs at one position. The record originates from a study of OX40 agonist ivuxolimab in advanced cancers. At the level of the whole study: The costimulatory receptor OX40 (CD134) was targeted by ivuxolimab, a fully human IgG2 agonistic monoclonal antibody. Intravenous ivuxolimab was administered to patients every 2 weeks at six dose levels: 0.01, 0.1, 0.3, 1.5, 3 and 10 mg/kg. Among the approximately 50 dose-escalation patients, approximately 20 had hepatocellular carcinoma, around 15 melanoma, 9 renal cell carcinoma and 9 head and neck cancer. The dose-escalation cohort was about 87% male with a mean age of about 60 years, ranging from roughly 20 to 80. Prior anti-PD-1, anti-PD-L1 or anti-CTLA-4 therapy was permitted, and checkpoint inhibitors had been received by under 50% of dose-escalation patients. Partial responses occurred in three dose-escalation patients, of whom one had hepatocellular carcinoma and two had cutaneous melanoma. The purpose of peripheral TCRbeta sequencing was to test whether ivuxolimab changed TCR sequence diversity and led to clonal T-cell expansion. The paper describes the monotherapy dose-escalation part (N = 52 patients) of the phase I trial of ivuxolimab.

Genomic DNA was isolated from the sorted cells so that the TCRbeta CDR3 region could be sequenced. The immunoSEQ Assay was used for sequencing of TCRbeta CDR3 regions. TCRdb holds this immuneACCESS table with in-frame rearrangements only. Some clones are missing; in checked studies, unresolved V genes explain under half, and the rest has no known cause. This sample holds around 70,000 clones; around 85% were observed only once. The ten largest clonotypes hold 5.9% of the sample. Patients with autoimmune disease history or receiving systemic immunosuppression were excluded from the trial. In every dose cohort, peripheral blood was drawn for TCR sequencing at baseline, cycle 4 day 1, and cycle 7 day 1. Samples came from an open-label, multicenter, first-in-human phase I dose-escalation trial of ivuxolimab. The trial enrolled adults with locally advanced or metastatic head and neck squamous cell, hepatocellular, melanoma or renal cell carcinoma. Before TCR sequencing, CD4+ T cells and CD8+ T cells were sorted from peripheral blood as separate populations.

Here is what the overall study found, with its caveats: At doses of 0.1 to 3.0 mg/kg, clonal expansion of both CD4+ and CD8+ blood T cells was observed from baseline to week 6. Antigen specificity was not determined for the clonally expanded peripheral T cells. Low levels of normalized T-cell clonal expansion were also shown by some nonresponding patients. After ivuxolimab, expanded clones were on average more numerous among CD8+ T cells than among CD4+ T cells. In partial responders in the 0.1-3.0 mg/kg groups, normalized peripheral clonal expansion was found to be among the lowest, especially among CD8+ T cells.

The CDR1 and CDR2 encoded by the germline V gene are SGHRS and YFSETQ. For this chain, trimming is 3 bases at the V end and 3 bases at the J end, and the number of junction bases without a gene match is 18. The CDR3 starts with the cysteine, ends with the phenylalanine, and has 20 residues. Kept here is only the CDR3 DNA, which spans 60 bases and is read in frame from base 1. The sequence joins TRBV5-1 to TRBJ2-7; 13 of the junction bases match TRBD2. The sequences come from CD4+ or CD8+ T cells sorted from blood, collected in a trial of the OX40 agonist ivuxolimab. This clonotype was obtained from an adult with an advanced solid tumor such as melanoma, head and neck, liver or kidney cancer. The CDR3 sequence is CASSSGTGTSGTPYRYEQYF. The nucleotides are TGCGCCAGCAGCTCAGGGACCGGGACTAGCGGGACCCCTTATCGCTACGAGCAGTACTTC.